The sequence of this T cell receptor beta chain was determined in a study of monozygotic twins with inflammatory bowel disease. The template switching step added UMIs that contained a 6-nucleotide sample barcode. TCRdb reprocessed the 5' RACE reads and keeps a single row for each CDR3 protein, giving no DNA. This listing includes approximately 330,000 distinct CDR3 sequences. Per the germline V gene, CDR1 is LNHDA and CDR2 is SQIVND (reference sequence). The CDR3 length is 13 residues. The chain has TRBV19 and TRBJ1-1. This clonotype was obtained from a human donor with ulcerative colitis or Crohn's disease, or a healthy co-twin of an affected twin (not recorded which). Sequenced: blood. The CDR3: CASSWRVATEAFF.